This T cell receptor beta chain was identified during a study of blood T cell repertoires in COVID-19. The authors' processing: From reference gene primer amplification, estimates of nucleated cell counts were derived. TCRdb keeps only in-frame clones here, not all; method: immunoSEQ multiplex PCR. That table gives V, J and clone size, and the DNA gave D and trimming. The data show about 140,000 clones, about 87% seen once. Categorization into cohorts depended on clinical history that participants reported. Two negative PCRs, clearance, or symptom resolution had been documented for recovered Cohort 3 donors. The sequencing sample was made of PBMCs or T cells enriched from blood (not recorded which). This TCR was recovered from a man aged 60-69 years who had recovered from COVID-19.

CDR3 amino acids: CASSYDDRGGYTF. The CDR3 DNA is TGTGCCAGCAGTTACGACGACAGGGGTGGCTACACCTTC. The chain combines TRBV6-5 with TRBJ1-2; 8 bases match TRBD1. Germline V gives CDR1 MNHEY, CDR2 SVGAGI. The CDR3 runs to 13 residues. V was pared by 2 bases and J by 7 bases, with 3 bases of the junction left unmatched.